Listed here are 6 T cell receptor beta chains from one sample, sequenced in a study of cytomegalovirus exposure and HLA in healthy donors. Both 60 Vbeta primers and 13 Jbeta primers went into the PCR. The table came from immunoSEQ multiplex PCR; TCRdb's copy has only in-frame clones and leaves some out. This sample has over 150,000 clones, with 75% to 80% found just once. The sequenced sample consisted of PBMCs. The receptors were sampled from a woman aged 40-49 years in good health and CMV-seropositive.

This clone was observed a few times. The chain uses TRBV5-4 and TRBJ2-3; D possibly corresponds to TRBD2 (6 bases). Trimming cost V 4 bases and J 3 bases, with 12 bases left between them. CDR1 and CDR2 (germline): SGHNT, YYREEE (reference sequence). This CDR3 contains 14 residues. CDR3 amino acids: CASSMAGRTDTQYF. The CDR3 nucleotides are TGTGCCAGCAGCATGGCGGGGAGGACAGATACGCAGTATTTT.

CDR3 in DNA: TGTGCCAGCAGCTTCGGCGGGGGATCCTACAATGAGCAGTTCTTC. Translating gives CASSFGGGSYNEQFF. The chain carries TRBV11-2 and TRBJ2-1; 7 nucleotides align to TRBD2. The V segment lost 3 bases and the J segment 1 base; nucleotides outside the gene matches: 3. Per germline, CDR1 SGHAT and CDR2 FQNNGV. The CDR3 totals 15 residues.

CDR3 nucleotides: TGTGCCTGGAGTGTATCCCTGGGCCTCCACAATGAGCAGTTCTTC. Translation gives CAWSVSLGLHNEQFF. V is TRBV30 and J is TRBJ2-1; D not resolved. CDR3 size: 15 residues. V was shortened by 0 bases and J by 5 bases, with 14 bases between the two germline ends. Germline V gene lookup returns CDR1 GTSNPN and CDR2 SVGIG (reference sequence).

The V gene is TRBV28, the J gene TRBJ2-7, with a weak D call TRBD1 (6 bases). The CDR3 is 13 residues long. Trimming left V 2 bases short and J 7 bases short, with 12 bases between. Germline CDR1 MDHEN, CDR2 SYDVKM. For the CDR3, the DNA is TGTGCCAGCAGTTTAGCAGGGGTTCAGGAGCAGTACTTC. Translation gives CASSLAGVQEQYF.

The gene calls are TRBV19 and TRBJ1-2; D is possibly TRBD1 (6 bases). V lost 7 bases to trimming and J lost 5 bases, with 14 bases between them. This CDR3 comprises 13 residues. Per the germline V gene, CDR1 is LNHDA and CDR2 is SQIVND (reference sequence). The CDR3 nucleotides are TGTGCCAGTACCAAGGGGGGGGCGTATGGCTACACCTTC. This encodes CASTKGGAYGYTF.

The genes are TRBV20-1 and TRBJ2-7, with D hard to call. There are 11 residues in the CDR3. The germline gives CDR1 DFQATT, CDR2 SNEGSKA (reference sequence). Deletions cut 3 bases from V and 4 bases from J, with 7 bases between. This CDR3 is CSAREFYEQYF. CDR3 in DNA: TGCAGTGCTAGGGAGTTTTACGAGCAGTACTTC.